This passage covers 23 T cell receptor beta chains from one sample sequenced in a study of low-dose radiotherapy and immunotherapy resistance in tumors. First-strand cDNA relied on TRAV- and TRBV-specific primers spanning alpha and beta chains. TCRs underwent 20 PCR cycles of amplification with a constant-region primer and V-primer adapter. MiXCR, applied by TCRdb to the reads, yields one record per CDR3 protein. The profile shows roughly 76,000 distinct CDR3 sequences, under 20% of them singletons. Stated time point: before trial treatment. The specimen comprised PBMCs, sampled before treatment. These receptor sequences come from a male donor with prostate cancer.

In this sample, this clonotype turned up many times. The gene calls are TRBV11-2 and TRBJ2-6; D may match TRBD1 or TRBD2 (5 bases each). CDR1 SGHAT and CDR2 FQNNGV come from the germline V gene. The CDR3 runs 18 residues. The V gene lost 2 bases and the J gene lost 0 bases, with 14 bases spanning the gap. CDR3 protein: CASSLQRGASSGANVLTF. The DNA of the CDR3 is TGTGCCAGCAGCTTACAACGAGGGGCCTCCTCTGGGGCCAACGTCCTGACTTTC.

This clonotype was seen repeatedly, ten times or more. The CDR3 bases are TGTGCCAGCAGTTCAGTCAACAGGGCCCTCGGTGAAAAACTGTTTTTT. Translated, it gives CASSSVNRALGEKLFF. V gene TRBV28 combines with J gene TRBJ1-4; possibly TRBD1 for D (6 bases). The CDR3 extends over 16 amino acids. From germline, CDR1 is MDHEN and CDR2 SYDVKM. Trimming stripped 4 bases from V and 7 bases from J, with 19 bases between.

This clonotype was counted at least ten times. The chain combines TRBV4-1 with TRBJ2-3, with D unresolved. V lost 2 bases, J lost 5 bases, and 11 bases lay in between. The CDR3 spans 14 residues. Germline-derived CDR1 and CDR2 are MGHRA and YSYEKL. In DNA form, the CDR3 reads TGCGCCAGCAGCCAAAGCATCTCGGGAGATACGCAGTATTTT. Residues: CASSQSISGDTQYF.

This clonotype was found many times. The chain is built from TRBV2 and TRBJ2-2; TRBD1 agrees at 8 bases. CDR1 is SNHLY, CDR2 FYNNEI, per germline. This CDR3 contains 16 residues. Trimming at V came to 5 bases and at J to 5 bases, leaving 10 bases not matched to a gene. CDR3 in amino acids: CASSSFTGGWTGELFF. CDR3 DNA: TGTGCCAGCAGTTCATTCACAGGGGGATGGACCGGGGAGCTGTTTTTT.

The sample holds many counts of this clonotype. The genes are TRBV11-2 and TRBJ2-3, with 7 positions matching TRBD2. Germline CDR1 is SGHAT and CDR2 is FQNNGV. This CDR3 contains 15 residues. V lost 6 bases, J lost 2 bases, and 8 bases stayed unmatched. The CDR3 region has the DNA TGTGCCAGCAGTCGAGACGGACTAGACACAGATACGCAGTATTTT. It is translated as CASSRDGLDTDTQYF.

The table lists this clonotype with many counts. The CDR3 region has the DNA TGTGCCACCAGCAGAGGCTCGGGGTACGCTAGCAATCAGCCCCAGCATTTT. Protein: CATSRGSGYASNQPQHF. The chain uses TRBV15 and TRBJ1-5; D is undetermined. This CDR3 comprises 17 residues. Looked up from germline, CDR1 is LNHNV and CDR2 is YYDKDF (reference sequence). V was cut by 1 base and J by 0 bases, with 13 bases left in between.

There are many counts of this clonotype. The chain uses TRBV6-1 and TRBJ1-2; D is perhaps TRBD1 (5 bases). The V end was cut by 6 bases, the J end by 4 bases, with 12 bases between. Germline CDR1 is MNHNS and CDR2 is SASEGT. This CDR3 is built from 13 residues. CDR3 in DNA: TGTGCCAGCAGAGCCAGACAGAGCTATGGCTACACCTTC. It translates to CASRARQSYGYTF.

This clonotype turned up a few times. This clone may be a read error of a much larger clone one base away. The chain is built from TRBV2 and TRBJ2-7; 7 bases fit TRBD1. The length of the CDR3 is 13 residues. The J segment lost 0 bases and the V segment lost 9 bases, leaving 5 bases of the junction unmatched. The germline V gene has CDR1 SNHLY and CDR2 FYNNEI. CDR3 region: CARTGQDSYEQYF. In DNA, the CDR3 is TGTGCCAGAACCGGACAGGACTCCTACGAGCAGTACTTC.

This clonotype was observed many times. This chain connects TRBV18 to TRBJ2-6; D possibly corresponds to TRBD1 (5 bases). The V gene lost 5 bases and the J gene lost 0 bases, with 8 bases spanning the gap. The CDR3 runs 15 residues. Germline values: CDR1 KGHSH, CDR2 LQKENI. The CDR3 DNA reads TGTGCCAGCTCAATACAGGTCTCTGGGGCCAACGTCCTGACTTTC. This encodes CASSIQVSGANVLTF.

This clonotype was observed a single time. A far larger clone is only one base removed, so a read error is likely. The chain is built from TRBV20-1 and TRBJ2-5; 11 nucleotides agree with TRBD2. The CDR3 has 12 amino acids. CDR1 DFQATT and CDR2 SNEGSKA come from the germline V gene (reference sequence). The CDR3 nucleotides read TGCAGGGGGCTAGCGGGAGGCAATGAGCAGTACTTC. Protein sequence: CRGLAGGNEQYF.

This clonotype is termed medium-sized. Here the CDR3 DNA reads TGTGCCAGCAGCCACGGCCTCTGGGGGACCGGGGAGCTGTTTTTT. This codes for CASSHGLWGTGELFF. The rearrangement links TRBV6-6 to TRBJ2-2, with D perhaps assigned TRBD1 or TRBD2 (5 bases each). Trimming removed 6 bases at V and 5 bases at J, with 16 bases between. Germline V gene data show CDR1 as MNHNY and CDR2 as SVGAGI (reference sequence). The CDR3 totals 15 residues.

A word on this clonotype: It is unclear where the CDR3 begins or ends on the DNA, so no DNA is shown, and the CDR3 is as TCRdb lists it. This chain joins TRBV2 and TRBJ2-2; the table's TRBD1 call for D was not verified on the DNA. Germline assignment: CDR1 SNHLY and CDR2 FYNNEI. The CDR3 length is 15 residues, termini included. CDR3 sequence reads: CASSRDTGELFFFFF.

This clonotype was detected many times. The gene calls are TRBV6-2 or TRBV6-3 and TRBJ2-2; D remains ambiguous. This CDR3 region has 13 residues. Trimming took off 5 bases at V and 6 bases at J, with 10 bases between the two ends. Germline loops: CDR1 MNHEY, CDR2 SVGEGT. CDR3 sequence reads: CASSTSVPGELFF. CDR3 sequence (DNA): TGTGCCAGCAGTACATCAGTTCCCGGGGAGCTGTTTTTT.

J is TRBJ2-5 and V is TRBV20-1; D may be TRBD2 (5 bases). The CDR3 extends over 12 amino acids. Germline CDR1 reads DFQATT; CDR2 reads SNEGSKA (reference sequence). With 3 bases removed from V and 2 bases from J, the gap between germline ends came to 7 bases. This CDR3 is CSASPGQETQYF. CDR3 in DNA: TGCAGTGCTAGTCCGGGGCAAGAGACCCAGTACTTC.

This clonotype was recorded at least ten times. The rearrangement links TRBV29-1 to TRBJ1-1; the D is unclear. CDR3 length: 15 residues. The ends were cut back, 5 bases at V and 0 bases at J, with 16 bases in the middle. CDR1 and CDR2 from the germline V gene are SQVTM and ANQGSEA. DNA for the CDR3: TGCAGCGTTCCACGGCGGGGAGGGTTGAACACTGAAGCTTTCTTT. This sequence encodes CSVPRRGGLNTEAFF. The whole variable domain, remainder taken from reference TRBV29-1 and TRBJ1-1, is SAVISQKPSRDICQRGTSLTIQCQVDSQVTMMFWYRQQPGQSLTLIATANQGSEATYESGFVIDKFPISRPNLTFSTLTVSNMSPEDSSIYLCSVPRRGGLNTEAFFGQGTRLTVV.

The chain uses TRBV6-8 and TRBJ2-7; TRBD1 aligns across 7 bases. The CDR3 sequence is 12 residues long. Germline V lookup: CDR1 MNHGY, CDR2 SAAAGT. J gave up 4 bases and V 8 bases, and 5 bases lay outside the gene matches. CDR3 DNA: TGTGCCAGCGGCACAGGGGCGTACGAGCAGTACTTC. Translated: CASGTGAYEQYF.

This clonotype was detected many times. The chain uses TRBV18 and TRBJ2-3, with 8 bases matching TRBD2. Germline CDR1 and CDR2: KGHSH and LQKENI. This CDR3 region has 15 residues. The junction had 8 bases not matched to a gene; V was cut back by 3 bases and J by 6 bases. CDR3 in amino acids: CASSPAAGGRDTQYF. The DNA for the CDR3 is TGTGCCAGCTCACCCGCCGCGGGAGGCCGCGATACGCAGTATTTT.

The chain carries TRBV18 and TRBJ2-3; D is ambiguous. CDR1 KGHSH and CDR2 LQKENI come from the germline V gene. The CDR3 runs 13 residues. Trimming pared 5 bases from V and 7 bases from J, leaving 13 bases between. CDR3 DNA: TGTGCCAGCTCAACGTCCGGAAAGAATACGCAGTATTTT. Translated: CASSTSGKNTQYF. Supplemented by reference TRBV18 and TRBJ2-3, the full variable domain reads NAGVMQNPRHLVRRRGQEARLRCSPMKGHSHVYWYRQLPEEGLKFMVYLQKENIIDESGMPKERFSAEFPKEGPSILRIQQVVRGDSAAYFCASSTSGKNTQYFGPGTRLTVL.

The count of this clonotype is one. CDR3 region: CASSLAGGPLYEQYF. CDR3 DNA sequence: TGTGCCAGCAGCTTGGCCGGGGGGCCCCTCTACGAGCAGTACTTC. The chain combines TRBV5-5 with TRBJ2-7; D might be TRBD2 (7 bases). Germline V CDR1 and CDR2: SGHKS, YYEKEE (reference sequence). The CDR3 runs to 15 residues. V lost 0 bases, J lost 3 bases, and 13 bases lay in between.

V and J are TRBV7-9 and TRBJ2-3, with D perhaps matching TRBD1 or TRBD2 (5 bases each). CDR1 SEHNR and CDR2 FQNEAQ come from the germline V gene (reference sequence). Trimming left V 1 base short and J 0 bases short, with 11 bases between. The CDR3 totals 16 residues. The chain's CDR3 is CASSLVGRKSTDTQYF. For the CDR3, the DNA is TGTGCCAGCAGCTTAGTGGGACGCAAAAGCACAGATACGCAGTATTTT.

This clonotype was observed many times. V gene TRBV9 combines with J gene TRBJ2-7; tentative D call: TRBD2 (6 bases). Germline V lookup: CDR1 SGDLS, CDR2 YYNGEE. V lost 4 bases to trimming and J lost 0 bases, with 17 bases between them. The CDR3 is made up of 16 amino acids. The CDR3 DNA reads as TGTGCCAGCAGCCCCATCGCTAGCGACAGCTCCTACGAGCAGTACTTC. Its translation: CASSPIASDSSYEQYF.

This clonotype was found a few times. The chain is built from TRBV11-3 and TRBJ2-3, with 8 bases lining up with TRBD2. Trimming removed 0 bases from V and 6 bases from J; junction bases left unmatched: 8. The CDR3 runs 16 residues. Germline CDR1 and CDR2: SGHNT and YENEEA. For the CDR3, the DNA is TGTGCCAGCAGCTTAGATGGCCGGGGGGGCCTCGATACGCAGTATTTT. Translated: CASSLDGRGGLDTQYF.

The chain combines TRBV6-1 with TRBJ2-7, with TRBD2 matching over 9 bases. V lost 8 bases, J lost 6 bases, and 11 bases stayed unmatched. This CDR3 has 14 amino acids. Germline V gene sequence: CDR1 MNHNS, CDR2 SASEGT. The CDR3 DNA reads TGTGCCAGCCGGTTTGGCGGGAGGGCCTTCGAGCAGTACTTC. It specifies CASRFGGRAFEQYF.